The rows below give T cell receptor beta chains drawn from one sample of a study of T cell changes during pregnancy in multiple sclerosis. The protocol was immunoSEQ multiplex PCR, while the TCRdb copy is restricted to in-frame clones and leaves out a portion. The sample has approximately 43,000 clones, 90% seen once. The sample in question was CD8+ T cells from peripheral blood mononuclear cells, obtained in the first trimester of pregnancy. Receptors originate from a female donor with multiple sclerosis, enrolled in a pregnancy study. CDR3s include the opening cysteine and the closing phenylalanine or tryptophan. The D gene is left open where the match is weak. The size entry is marked missing in some rows and otherwise reads once, few, many or a size class.

TRBD2	18	NA	TRBV11-1	TRBJ2-3	CASSLVPTSGGRTDTQYF	TGTGCCAGCAGCCTCGTCCCGACTAGCGGGGGTCGAACAGATACGCAGTATTTT
NA	18	NA	TRBV19	TRBJ2-3	CASSPLGVADTSTDTQYF	TGTGCCAGTAGTCCTCTGGGGGTAGCGGATACTAGCACAGATACGCAGTATTTT
NA	15	NA	TRBV4-2	TRBJ1-4	CASSQGPEGSEKLFF	TGTGCCAGCAGCCAGGGGCCGGAGGGGTCTGAAAAACTGTTTTTT
TRBD2	14	NA	TRBV4-2	TRBJ2-3	CASSPPRGADTQYF	TGTGCCAGCAGCCCCCCGCGGGGGGCAGATACGCAGTATTTT
TRBD2	17	NA	TRBV9	TRBJ2-2	CASSVGLAGAQIGELFF	TGTGCCAGCAGCGTCGGACTAGCGGGGGCGCAAATCGGGGAGCTGTTTTTT
NA	12	NA	TRBV29-1	TRBJ1-2	CSVEQGAYGYTF	TGCAGCGTTGAACAGGGCGCCTATGGCTACACCTTC
TRBD2	15	NA	TRBV4-2	TRBJ2-1	CASSQGSLAGVEQFF	TGTGCCAGCAGCCAAGGGTCACTAGCGGGAGTAGAGCAGTTCTTC
NA	12	NA	TRBV5-8	TRBJ1-4	CASSFAGQQLFF	TGTGCCAGCAGCTTTGCGGGCCAACAGCTGTTTTTT
TRBD2	16	NA	TRBV5-5	TRBJ2-3	CASSLAGGGPTDTQYF	TGTGCCAGCAGCTTGGCCGGCGGGGGGCCCACAGATACGCAGTATTTT
NA	15	NA	TRBV27	TRBJ1-1	CASSLAGPGGTEAFF	TGTGCCAGCAGTTTAGCGGGACCGGGTGGAACTGAAGCTTTCTTT
NA	15	NA	TRBV2	TRBJ1-1	CASTAGRSSGTEAFF	TGTGCCAGCACCGCGGGGCGTTCCTCAGGCACTGAAGCTTTCTTT
NA	15	NA	TRBV7-9	TRBJ1-2	CASSSTRTGRYGYTF	TGTGCCAGCAGCTCTACTCGTACAGGACGATATGGCTACACCTTC
NA	14	NA	TRBV9	TRBJ1-1	CASSVPPGLSEAFF	TGTGCCAGCAGCGTCCCTCCGGGACTCTCGGAAGCTTTCTTT
NA	13	NA	TRBV29-1	TRBJ2-7	CSVEFPGGYEQYF	TGCAGCGTTGAATTCCCGGGTGGCTACGAGCAGTACTTC
NA	14	NA	TRBV5-4	TRBJ1-1	CASSLSVTNTEAFF	TGTGCCAGCAGCTTGTCGGTAACGAACACTGAAGCTTTCTTT
NA	11	NA	TRBV2	TRBJ1-2	CAIDSNYGYTF	TGTGCCATCGACAGCAACTATGGCTACACCTTC
TRBD1	15	NA	TRBV18	TRBJ1-6	CASSPGDRENSPLHF	TGTGCCAGCTCACCCGGCGACAGGGAGAATTCACCCCTCCACTTT
NA	12	NA	TRBV4-1	TRBJ2-7	CASSQDGFEQYF	TGCGCCAGCAGCCAAGACGGTTTCGAGCAGTACTTC
NA	11	once	TRBV19	TRBJ1-1	CASSPGGTITF	TGTGCCAGTAGCCCCGGGGGGACCATCACTTTT
NA	14	NA	TRBV27	TRBJ2-5	CASSFGQNQETQYF	TGTGCCAGCAGTTTCGGACAGAATCAAGAGACCCAGTACTTC
TRBD1	14	NA	TRBV7-8	TRBJ2-5	CASRPGQRTWTQYF	TGTGCCAGCAGGCCGGGACAGAGGACGTGGACCCAGTACTTC
TRBD2	17	NA	TRBV19	TRBJ2-1	CASSIRELAGSYNEQFF	TGTGCCAGTAGTATCCGAGAACTAGCGGGGTCCTACAATGAGCAGTTCTTC
NA	13	NA	TRBV30	TRBJ1-5	CAWSVLGDQPQHF	TGTGCCTGGAGTGTACTAGGCGATCAGCCCCAGCATTTT
NA	15	NA	TRBV18	TRBJ1-5	CASSPGGGGNQPQHF	TGTGCCAGCTCACCAGGGGGAGGGGGAAATCAGCCCCAGCATTTT
TRBD1	14	NA	TRBV2	TRBJ1-2	CASRGQPLNYGYTF	TGTGCCAGCCGGGGACAGCCCTTGAACTATGGCTACACCTTC
TRBD1	16	NA	TRBV4-1	TRBJ2-7	CASSQDSGTGFYEQYF	TGCGCCAGCAGCCAAGATTCCGGGACAGGGTTCTACGAGCAGTACTTC
NA	15	medium-sized	TRBV27	TRBJ1-3	CASSFSLGGGNTIYF	TGTGCCAGCAGTTTCTCCCTAGGGGGTGGAAACACCATATATTTT
TRBD2	15	NA	TRBV5-6	TRBJ2-7	CASSLTSGRVYEQYF	TGTGCCAGCAGCTTAACTAGCGGGAGAGTCTACGAGCAGTACTTC
NA	16	NA	TRBV6-5	TRBJ1-2	CASSYTGGRTNYGYTF	TGTGCCAGCAGTTACACCGGGGGGCGGACTAACTATGGCTACACCTTC
NA	17	NA	TRBV13	TRBJ2-6	CASSLPQGSSGANVLTF	TGTGCCAGCAGCCTCCCTCAGGGGTCCTCTGGGGCCAACGTCCTGACTTTC
TRBD2	15	NA	TRBV27	TRBJ2-1	CASSLLAGANNEQFF	TGTGCCAGCAGTTTACTAGCGGGGGCGAACAATGAGCAGTTCTTC
NA	15	NA	TRBV4-1	TRBJ1-1	CASSLSGAGNTEAFF	TGCGCCAGCAGCCTTAGCGGGGCCGGGAACACTGAAGCTTTCTTT
NA	12	NA	TRBV5-6	TRBJ1-4	CASNGQYQKLFF	TGTGCCAGCAACGGACAGTACCAAAAACTGTTTTTT
NA	12	NA	TRBV7-2	TRBJ1-1	CASSLGATEAFF	TGTGCCAGCAGCTTAGGGGCTACTGAAGCTTTCTTT
NA	16	NA	TRBV7-9	TRBJ1-1	CASSPWGGSLNTEAFF	TGTGCCAGCAGCCCATGGGGGGGCTCGTTGAACACTGAAGCTTTCTTT
TRBD1	14	NA	TRBV5-1	TRBJ1-6	CASGTGVPNSPLHF	TGCGCCAGCGGGACAGGGGTTCCTAATTCACCCCTCCACTTT
TRBD1	14	NA	TRBV7-6	TRBJ2-3	CASSFTGGADTQYF	TGTGCCAGCAGCTTTACAGGGGGCGCAGATACGCAGTATTTT
TRBD2	15	NA	TRBV30	TRBJ2-7	CAWSGGTSGGDEQYF	TGTGCCTGGAGTGGAGGGACTAGCGGAGGGGACGAGCAGTACTTC
TRBD1	16	NA	TRBV19	TRBJ1-3	CASSRDSLVSGNTIYF	TGTGCCAGTAGTAGGGACAGCCTCGTCTCTGGAAACACCATATATTTT
TRBD2	17	NA	TRBV4-1	TRBJ2-5	CASSQDRRGGLLETQYF	TGCGCCAGCAGCCAAGATCGTCGGGGGGGGCTTTTGGAGACCCAGTACTTC
NA	17	once	TRBV7-2	TRBJ1-2	CASSLEHPTSTNYGYTF	TGTGCCAGCAGCTTAGAACACCCCACCTCCACTAACTATGGCTACACCTTC
TRBD2	15	NA	TRBV27	TRBJ2-5	CASSPRGGRGETQYF	TGTGCCAGCAGTCCCCGCGGGGGGAGGGGTGAGACCCAGTACTTC
NA	13	NA	TRBV6-5	TRBJ1-5	CASSFKENQPQHF	TGTGCCAGCAGTTTTAAGGAGAATCAGCCCCAGCATTTT
TRBD2	18	NA	TRBV7-9	TRBJ2-3	CASSQGLAGDPHTDTQYF	TGTGCCAGCAGCCAGGGGCTAGCGGGAGACCCACACACAGATACGCAGTATTTT
NA	13	few	TRBV7-2	TRBJ2-5	CASSPTFQETQYF	TGTGCCAGCAGCCCTACTTTCCAAGAGACCCAGTACTTC
NA	15	NA	TRBV11-2	TRBJ2-7	CASSIDLARLYEQYF	TGTGCCAGCAGCATTGACCTAGCCCGACTCTACGAGCAGTACTTC
NA	16	once	TRBV11-2	TRBJ2-1	CASSLDGPGAWGEQFF	TGTGCCAGCAGCTTAGACGGCCCAGGGGCCTGGGGTGAGCAGTTCTTC
NA	16	NA	TRBV13	TRBJ2-7	CASSPQGHGVTYEQYF	TGTGCCAGCAGCCCGCAGGGGCACGGGGTAACCTACGAGCAGTACTTC
NA	12	few	TRBV10-3	TRBJ2-7	CAISSGAYEQYF	TGTGCCATCAGTAGCGGCGCCTACGAGCAGTACTTC
NA	16	NA	TRBV19	TRBJ2-2	CASSIRRAPNTGELFF	TGTGCCAGTAGTATACGGAGGGCCCCGAACACCGGGGAGCTGTTTTTT
TRBD1	14	once	TRBV19	TRBJ2-7	CASRPAGGGYEQYF	TGTGCCAGTAGACCAGCAGGGGGCGGCTACGAGCAGTACTTC
TRBD2	13	NA	TRBV27	TRBJ2-7	CASSFGGSYEQYF	TGTGCCAGCAGTTTCGGGGGGAGTTACGAGCAGTACTTC